The 28 T cell receptor beta chains given below trace back to one sample, sequenced in a study of blood T cells in healthy people across ages. Then a second PCR, running about 6 to 12 cycles, was carried out with a sample-barcoded 5' primer and a J-beta primer mix. TCRdb passed the 5' RACE reads through MiXCR, listing each CDR3 protein once. Of 780,000 or so distinct CDR3 sequences in the sample, more than 50% are singletons; the top ten hold 20% to 30%. Sequenced sample: blood. The receptors come from a man in his forties in good health.

The sample holds one count of this clonotype. The chain employs TRBV24-1 and TRBJ2-5, with D possibly matching TRBD1 (6 bases). V was trimmed by 4 bases and J by 7 bases, leaving 15 bases between them. There are 14 residues in the CDR3. Germline V gene lookup returns CDR1 KGHDR and CDR2 SFDVKD. This chain's CDR3 is CATSETGSVATQYF. The CDR3 DNA reads TGTGCCACCAGTGAGACAGGTTCGGTAGCGACCCAGTACTTC.

The table lists this clonotype with a few counts. The chain uses TRBV21-1 and TRBJ2-7; the table's TRBD2 call for D was not verified on the DNA. TRBV21-1 is marked as a pseudogene. This CDR3 spans 16 amino acids. CDR3 DNA: TGTGCCAGCATCCTTAGTGGGACTCCACCTTCCTACGAGCAGTACTTC. It specifies CASILSGTPPSYEQYF.

To note about this clonotype: Compared with germline, one end of the junction differs, possibly owing to a read error. This chain joins TRBV6-1 and TRBJ2-7; TRBD1 matches 9 bases. The CDR3 has 15 amino acids. Looked up from germline, CDR1 is MNHNS and CDR2 is SASEGT. The CDR3 is CASREGQGTSYEQYF. DNA of the CDR3: TGTGCCAGCAGGGAAGGACAGGGGACGTCCTACGAGCAGTACTTC.

This clonotype occurred once. The chain recombines TRBV27 with TRBJ2-1, with 10 bases lining up with TRBD1. The junction had 3 bases not matched to a gene; V was cut back by 5 bases and J by 14 bases. Per the germline V gene, CDR1 is MNHEY and CDR2 is SMNVEV (reference sequence). This CDR3 has 11 amino acids. The CDR3 DNA follows: TGTGCCAGCAGTAGGGGGACAGGGGAGTTCTTC. Protein sequence: CASSRGTGEFF.

This clonotype appeared a few times. V and J are TRBV20-1 and TRBJ2-5; TRBD2 agrees at 8 bases. There are 14 residues in the CDR3. The trim removed 6 bases at V and 4 bases at J, leaving 10 bases unmatched. The germline V gene encodes CDR1 DFQATT and CDR2 SNEGSKA (reference sequence). In DNA form, the CDR3 reads TGCAGTGCAGAAGCGGGGGTGTTCGGAGAGACCCAGTACTTC. Amino acids: CSAEAGVFGETQYF.

This rearrangement joins TRBV6-6 to TRBJ2-3, with D tentatively TRBD1 (6 bases). The CDR3 is 12 residues long. Trimming took off 5 bases at V and 9 bases at J, with 12 bases between the two ends. Germline V gene lookup returns CDR1 MNHNY and CDR2 SVGAGI (reference sequence). In DNA, the CDR3 is TGTGCCAGCAGTCTCGACAGGCGGACGCAGTATTTT. Translating it yields CASSLDRRTQYF.

The table lists this clonotype with a few counts. V usage is TRBV7-2 and J usage is TRBJ2-7; the match to TRBD1 covers 7 bases. In germline, CDR1 is SGHTA, CDR2 FQGNSA. The length of the CDR3 is 13 residues. Trimming removed 2 bases from V and 6 bases from J; junction bases left unmatched: 4. CDR3 region: CASSLQGTVEQYF. The CDR3 nucleotides read TGTGCCAGCAGCTTACAAGGGACAGTCGAGCAGTACTTC.

This clonotype has just a few counts. The chain couples TRBV7-9 to TRBJ2-4; D gene ambiguous. The DNA end is more similar to TRBJ2-7, so the J call may be wrong. The CDR3 totals 11 residues. Germline V lookup: CDR1 SEHNR, CDR2 FQNEAQ (reference sequence). The CDR3 DNA reads as TGTGCCAGCAGCCTCCCAACCGAGCAGTACTTC. The encoded protein is CASSLPTEQYF.

The rearrangement uses TRBV14 and TRBJ2-2, with D perhaps TRBD2 (5 bases). V was trimmed by 4 bases and J by 3 bases, leaving 15 bases between them. The CDR3 covers 16 residues. Per germline, CDR1 SGHDN and CDR2 FVKESK. The CDR3 DNA sequence: TGTGCCAGCAGCCGAGTCCCTCCGAGGGACACCGGGGAGCTGTTTTTT. It specifies CASSRVPPRDTGELFF.

This chain joins TRBV7-9 and TRBJ2-3; D gene uncertain. Germline V gives CDR1 SEHNR, CDR2 FQNEAQ (reference sequence). Trimming pared 1 base from V and 7 bases from J, leaving 15 bases between. This CDR3 is 15 amino acids long. The CDR3 bases are TGTGCCAGCAGCTTAGGTGGGGAAGGTCCTCATACGCAGTATTTT. This codes for CASSLGGEGPHTQYF. The full variable domain, completed using reference TRBV7-9 and TRBJ2-3, is DTGVSQNPRHKITKRGQNVTFRCDPISEHNRLYWYRQTLGQGPEFLTYFQNEAQLEKSRLLSDRFSAERPKGSFSTLEIQRTEQGDSAMYLCASSLGGEGPHTQYFGPGTRLTVL.

The V call is TRBV20-1, the J call TRBJ2-3; tentative D call: TRBD2 (5 bases). The ends were cut back, 1 base at V and 3 bases at J, with 14 bases in the middle. From germline, CDR1 is DFQATT and CDR2 SNEGSKA (reference sequence). There are 15 residues in the CDR3. The CDR3 DNA is TGCAGTGCTAGAGGGGGAGAGACACGGACAGATACGCAGTATTTT. Translated: CSARGGETRTDTQYF.

In this sample, this clonotype turned up a few times. The chain recombines TRBV6-2 or TRBV6-3 with TRBJ2-3; 14 nucleotides match TRBD2. With 0 bases clipped from V and 3 bases from J, the junction kept 5 bases outside the gene matches. This CDR3 comprises 18 residues. The germline gives CDR1 MNHEY, CDR2 SVGEGT. DNA of the CDR3: TGTGCCAGCAGTTACTCGACTAGCGGGAGGGCCAGTACAGATACGCAGTATTTT. This translates into CASSYSTSGRASTDTQYF.

The J gene is TRBJ2-5, the V gene TRBV9, with 7 bases lining up with TRBD2. V lost 4 bases to trimming and J lost 2 bases; unmatched junction nucleotides: 14. Germline CDR1 is SGDLS and CDR2 is YYNGEE. The CDR3 totals 17 residues. CDR3 nucleotides: TGTGCCAGCAGCCCCCCAGGCGGGCTAGCGGAACAAGAGACCCAGTACTTC. Protein product: CASSPPGGLAEQETQYF.

This clonotype has a handful of counts. The chain combines TRBV12-3 or TRBV12-4 with TRBJ2-1; TRBD1 matches 8 bases. The length of the CDR3 is 15 residues. Trimming removed 6 bases from V and 5 bases from J; junction bases left unmatched: 9. The chain's CDR3 is CASSLDRVGNNEQFF. The CDR3 DNA follows: TGTGCCAGCAGCTTGGACAGGGTAGGAAACAATGAGCAGTTCTTC.

This clonotype was recorded only once. The chain uses TRBV4-1 and TRBJ1-2; D is unresolved. Per the germline V gene, CDR1 is MGHRA and CDR2 is YSYEKL. Trimming removed 11 bases at V and 3 bases at J, with 19 bases between. The CDR3 spans 14 residues. CDR3 sequence reads: CAGTQVDLDYGYTF. DNA of the CDR3: TGCGCCGGCACCCAAGTGGACTTAGACTATGGCTACACCTTC.

The chain carries TRBV14 and TRBJ1-6; D remains ambiguous. Per germline, CDR1 SGHDN and CDR2 FVKESK. This CDR3 comprises 15 residues. The V gene lost 3 bases and the J gene lost 7 bases, with 13 bases spanning the gap. The CDR3 region is CASSQGRSRNSPLHF. In DNA, the CDR3 is TGTGCCAGCAGCCAGGGCCGTTCACGGAATTCACCCCTCCACTTT.

The genes are TRBV30 and TRBJ2-4; 8 nucleotides agree with TRBD1. V dropped 5 bases and J dropped 6; count of bases not matched to a gene: 0. The CDR3 extends over 11 amino acids. From germline, CDR1 is GTSNPN and CDR2 SVGIG (reference sequence). The CDR3 DNA follows: TGTGCCTGGGGACAGGGAAACATTCAGTACTTC. It specifies CAWGQGNIQYF. Drawing the rest from reference TRBV30 and TRBJ2-4, the complete variable domain is SQTIHQWPATLVQPVGSPLSLECTVEGTSNPNLYWYRQAAGRGLQLLFYSVGIGQISSEVPQNLSASRPQDRQFILSSKKLLLSDSGFYLCAWGQGNIQYFGAGTRLSVL.

The gene calls are TRBV20-1 and TRBJ1-5; D might be TRBD1 (5 bases). The V and J ends lost 5 bases and 6 bases respectively, with 8 bases between them. Looked up from germline, CDR1 is DFQATT and CDR2 is SNEGSKA (reference sequence). CDR3 length equals 11 residues. The CDR3 loop reads CSASGGQPQHF. In DNA, the CDR3 is TGCAGTGCTTCGGGGGGTCAGCCCCAGCATTTT.

This clonotype was recorded a few times. The chain couples TRBV29-1 to TRBJ1-4, with TRBD1 as a possible D gene (6 bases). The V and J ends lost 5 bases and 7 bases respectively, with 20 bases between them. CDR3 size: 15 residues. Per the germline V gene, CDR1 is SQVTM and CDR2 is ANQGSEA. This CDR3 is CSVSPTGMEGEKLFF. In DNA form, the CDR3 reads TGCAGCGTTTCGCCGACAGGAATGGAGGGTGAAAAACTGTTTTTT.

The chain recombines TRBV30 with TRBJ2-5, with 8 nucleotides matching TRBD2. CDR3 length: 16 amino acids. The ends lost 3 bases at V and 4 bases at J; junction bases unmatched: 13. The germline CDR1 and CDR2 sequences are GTSNPN and SVGIG (reference sequence). The CDR3 coding sequence is TGTGCCTGGAGAGGAGCGATAGCGGGGTTCGGAGAGACCCAGTACTTC. This sequence encodes CAWRGAIAGFGETQYF.

This clonotype was seen many times. The chain carries TRBV6-2 or TRBV6-3 and TRBJ1-4; the D is unclear. The germline V gene has CDR1 MNHEY and CDR2 SVGEGT. Trimming removed 5 bases from V and 5 bases from J, with 9 bases in between. The CDR3 spans 13 residues. The CDR3 loop is CASSGDWNEKLFF. CDR3 coding DNA: TGTGCCAGCAGTGGAGACTGGAATGAAAAACTGTTTTTT.

The gene calls are TRBV7-2 and TRBJ2-3; D gene uncertain. The CDR3 is made up of 15 amino acids. In germline, CDR1 is SGHTA, CDR2 FQGNSA. V shed 3 bases and J shed 0 bases, with 10 bases lying between them. CDR3 region: CASSFSFESTDTQYF. CDR3 in DNA: TGTGCCAGCAGCTTTAGCTTCGAAAGCACAGATACGCAGTATTTT.

This clonotype came up a few times. This chain links TRBV6-1 with TRBJ2-1; D is uncertain. The CDR3 totals 11 residues. CDR1 and CDR2 (germline): MNHNS, SASEGT. V lost 7 bases to trimming and J lost 10 bases, with 11 bases between them. As DNA, the CDR3 is TGTGCCAGCACCCCGGCGGTAGAGCAGTTCTTC. Encoded protein: CASTPAVEQFF.

The V call is TRBV6-6, the J call TRBJ1-1; 8 nucleotides align to TRBD1. The CDR3 consists of 15 residues. V was pared by 6 bases and J by 4 bases, with 10 bases of the junction left unmatched. Germline V lookup: CDR1 MNHNY, CDR2 SVGAGI (reference sequence). The CDR3 protein is CASRPPGTGATEAFF. For the CDR3, the DNA is TGTGCCAGCAGGCCCCCCGGGACAGGCGCCACTGAAGCTTTCTTT.

This clonotype occurred once. V usage is TRBV27 and J usage is TRBJ2-1, with 8 bases fitting TRBD1. CDR3 length equals 16 residues. Trimming removed 3 bases from V and 1 base from J; junction bases left unmatched: 5. CDR1 and CDR2 from the germline V gene are MNHEY and SMNVEV (reference sequence). CDR3 sequence: CASSLSRTGSYNEQFF. DNA for the CDR3: TGTGCCAGCAGTTTGAGCCGGACAGGGTCCTACAATGAGCAGTTCTTC.

The V gene is TRBV10-2, the J gene TRBJ2-1, with a possible D match to TRBD2 (7 bases). Germline V gives CDR1 WSHSY, CDR2 SAAADI. The V gene lost 6 bases and the J gene lost 4 bases, with 16 bases spanning the gap. The CDR3 covers 15 residues. The CDR3 nucleotides are TGCGCCAGCAGGGGAGGGGGGAACAGTTACAATGAGCAGTTCTTC. Translation: CASRGGGNSYNEQFF.

This chain joins TRBV29-1 and TRBJ2-2; D is unresolved. There are 15 residues in the CDR3. V was shortened by 4 bases and J by 4 bases, with 16 bases between the two germline ends. CDR1 is SQVTM and CDR2 is ANQGSEA in the germline V gene. CDR3 in amino acids: CSVVFRVGVTGELFF. CDR3 DNA: TGCAGCGTTGTTTTTCGAGTTGGGGTCACCGGGGAGCTGTTTTTT.

The V call is TRBV12-3 or TRBV12-4, the J call TRBJ1-4, with TRBD1 as a possible D gene (5 bases). Trimming cost V 5 bases and J 4 bases, with 14 bases left between them. CDR3 length: 15 residues. CDR3 protein: CASSPRQSFNEKLFF. Written as DNA, the CDR3 is TGTGCCAGCAGTCCCCGACAGTCCTTTAATGAAAAACTGTTTTTT.